This T cell receptor (beta chain) was sequenced in a study of blood T cells in healthy people across ages. This clonotype was found a few times. As yet, its antigen is unknown. Using a J-beta primer mix together with a sample-barcoded 5' primer, a second PCR was run for about 6 to 11 cycles. TCRdb recomputed calls from the 5' RACE reads with MiXCR, one row per CDR3 protein. The sample includes about 680,000 distinct CDR3 sequences, roughly 50% of them seen just once. Germline assignment: CDR1 SGHKS and CDR2 YYEKEE (reference sequence). Trimming at V came to 3 bases and at J to 2 bases, leaving 21 bases not matched to a gene. CDR3 length: 20 residues. Whole-study findings and limits: Naive CD4+ cells and diversity were both higher in long-lived donors than in aged donors.

The sample comprised blood. This TCR was sampled from a woman aged 55 to 70 in good health. The chain recombines TRBV5-5 with TRBJ2-7, with 9 bases aligning to TRBD1. CDR3 sequence (DNA): TGTGCCAGCAGCTCTACTCCCGGGACAGGGAATCCACGGAGCCCCTACGAGCAGTACTTC. Translating it yields CASSSTPGTGNPRSPYEQYF.